This T cell receptor (beta chain) is drawn from a study of T cell responses to AZD1222 COVID-19 vaccine. Overall study findings and caveats: Mostly white British, mostly female donors; authors suggested clonal diversity may be underestimated. At 160-218 and 743-854, vaccine-associated CD4 TCRs were dominant, and they spanned spike.

The germline CDR1 and CDR2 sequences are MNHEY and SVGAGI. Trimming pared 5 bases from V and 7 bases from J, leaving 15 bases between. The CDR3 is 14 amino acids. With regard to this clone: No antigen is known for it.

Repertoires were generated with immunoSEQ multiplex PCR, while TCRdb's copy carries only in-frame clones and drops some. The repertoire includes about 99,000 clones, 86% of them detected once, and roughly 3.3% sits in the top ten. The clonotype was recovered from an adult who received the MenACWY meningococcal vaccine as a control. The chain couples TRBV6-5 to TRBJ1-5; D may be TRBD1 (6 bases). Specimen: peripheral blood, collected 28 days after the second dose of the MenACWY control vaccine. The DNA for the CDR3 is TGTGCCAGCAGTACTCAAACAGGGAACCAGCCCCAGCATTTT. The encoded protein is CASSTQTGNQPQHF.